This TCR beta chain was retrieved from a study of shared clonotypes between healthy human individuals (dated by TCRdb to about 2020). About the study as a whole: A few men and a couple of women, aged 18 to 49 years, made up the cohort. To estimate repertoire size and how much clonotypes are shared between individuals, the study performed deep sequencing of blood TCR repertoires from roughly five healthy adults. Different laboratories and diverse techniques were used to prepare libraries and sequence TCR repertoires, to increase sequencing depth and limit assay-specific biases. Each donor's leukapheresis produced roughly between about 0.9 and 9.5 billion PBMCs.

Concerning this clone itself: The target of this receptor is not known. Nothing much larger sits one base from this clone, and base qualities are not available.

Summary of the overall study and its limitations: Sampling was restricted to blood, and TCR repertoires in tissue are likely to differ from TCR repertoires in blood. Pairwise subsampling indicated that sequencing depth was expected to affect the degree of clonotype sharing among donors. Because the study included a small number of donors, the genetic and exposure-history diversity represented was limited.

The cysteine opens and the phenylalanine closes a CDR3 of 16 amino acids. Of the read, only the CDR3 DNA is kept; its 48 bases are in frame from base 1. Per the germline V gene, SGHTA is the CDR1 and FQGNSA is the CDR2. V and J lose 2 bases and 0 bases, and a span of 13 bases separates them. TCR CDR3 regions were amplified from genomic DNA by multiplex PCR using the deep immunoSEQ assay. Genomic DNA extracted from each cell subset was distributed evenly over all wells of several immunoSEQ 96-well plates, and each plate served as one replicate. For unsorted PBMC, about 300 ng of genomic DNA, equivalent to 25,000 to 35,000 T cell genomes, went into each replicate PCR. Ten immunoSEQ deep assay plates were used to sequence unsorted PBMC genomic DNA. The purified libraries were quantified using a Qubit 3.0 fluorometer, sized with a Bioanalyzer 2100, and then quantified again using the KAPA Library Quantification kit. Each immunoSEQ 96-well plate was sequenced on its own single-read 150-cycle Illumina NextSeq 550 flow cell. In the original analysis: Because the immunoSEQ output included only junctional sequences and no quality scores, the filtering could not be the same as the filtering used for full-length reads. To assign V/J genes and CDR3, sequences were annotated using PyIR, a Python wrapper for IgBLAST v1.9, with IMGT germline references. Reads with weak V/J assignments (E-value above 1e-6), missing CDR3, stop codons, out-of-frame junctions, or ambiguous translated residues were removed. A V3J clonotype was defined by an identical inferred V gene, J gene, and CDR3 amino acid sequence. To compute the percentage overlap between repertoires, the number of shared unique clonotypes was divided by the size of the smaller repertoire. RTK rarefaction, the Chao1 estimator, and Recon v2.1 estimates of unobserved clonotypes were used to assess repertoire richness. Sourced from immuneACCESS, this table was stored by TCRdb with only in-frame sequences that have V and J called. A share of the clones is absent; for the studies checked, an unresolved V gene accounts for under half, and the remainder has no known explanation. V and J calls and clone size are those listed in that table; D and trimming were worked out from the DNA. The sample table records approximately 460,000 clones; 75% to 80% of these occur just once. The top ten clones comprise about 12% of the sample.

The donors were healthy, HIV-negative adults who had no recently reported acute infections or vaccinations. Every donor was a Caucasian adult living in Nashville, Tennessee, USA. For unsorted samples, tens of millions of PBMCs were counted, and genomic DNA was extracted using the QIAamp DNA Blood Mini kit. Blood was obtained by leukapheresis, after which PBMCs were separated by Ficoll-Histopaque density gradient centrifugation and cryopreserved in liquid nitrogen vapor phase. The sample consisted of PBMCs. This receptor was identified in a woman between 40 and 55 years old in good health. Some clones in this sample may be carry-over from other donors' samples. The rearranged chain carries TRBV7-2 and TRBJ1-1; a confident D gene designation cannot be given. The DNA sequence is given as TGTGCCAGCAGCTTAAATGGCAGGAACTTGAACACTGAAGCTTTCTTT. Translation gives CASSLNGRNLNTEAFF.